This T cell receptor (beta chain) was profiled in a study of response to subunit inactivated influenza vaccine. The germline V gene encodes CDR1 LGHNA and CDR2 YSLEER. The CDR3 loop spans 13 amino acids. The V end was cut by 0 bases, the J end by 5 bases, with 5 bases between. TCRdb recomputed calls from the RT-PCR reads with MiXCR, one row per CDR3 protein. The table has fewer than 350,000 distinct CDR3 sequences, just over 20% seen once. This clonotype was counted many times. Its antigen is undetermined. Overall study results and limits: Each seasonal flu vaccination may recruit only limited new T cells, authors suggested.

The chain uses TRBV4-3 and TRBJ1-5; D uncertain. Here the sequenced sample was PBMCs from blood, taken 21 months after vaccination. The TCR originated in a man aged 45 to 75 who received an inactivated influenza vaccine. The CDR3 bases are TGCGCCAGCAGCCAAGACCACGATCAGCCCCAGCATTTT. Its translation: CASSQDHDQPQHF.